This entry lists 27 T cell receptor beta chains sequenced from one sample in a study of human CD8 memory T cell subsets. Classification as TPEX applied to CCR7+ PD-1+ TIGIT+ early memory CD8+ T cells bearing exhausted-like traits. Generation of TCR beta libraries used UMI-labeled 5' RACE. After re-calling the 5' RACE reads, TCRdb lists one entry per CDR3 protein, DNA absent. Its table records more than 5,500 distinct CDR3 sequences. The sample consisted of CD8+ T cells from PBMCs. All receptors come from a human donor in good health.

V gene TRBV14 combines with J gene TRBJ1-2; TCRdb's D gene call, TRBD1, goes unchecked for lack of DNA. There are 15 residues in the CDR3. Per the germline V gene, CDR1 is SGHDN and CDR2 is FVKESK. CDR3 sequence reads: CASSQVAPHNYGYTF.

The chain uses TRBV7-6 and TRBJ2-5; the TCRdb call, TRBD2, lacks DNA for checking. CDR1 SGHVS and CDR2 FNYEAQ come from the germline V gene. CDR3 length equals 16 residues. CDR3: CASSDRLAGGSETQYF.

V and J are TRBV7-3 and TRBJ2-1. The CDR3 length is 14 residues. The germline V gene encodes CDR1 SGHTA and CDR2 FQGTGA. Here the CDR3 reads CASSLGAAYNEQFF.

J is TRBJ2-1 and V is TRBV7-8; checking the TCRdb D call of TRBD1 is not possible without DNA. CDR1 SGHVS and CDR2 FQNEAQ come from the germline V gene. The CDR3 has 16 amino acids. The CDR3 reads CASSLWAGGSVNEQFF.

V usage is TRBV10-3 and J usage is TRBJ2-2; TCRdb calls TRBD1, which cannot be checked without DNA. Germline CDR1 and CDR2: ENHRY and SYGVKD. CDR3 length: 15 amino acids. CDR3 loop: CAISPDGENTGELFF.

The V call is TRBV7-6, the J call TRBJ2-2; lacking DNA, the TRBD1 call made by TCRdb goes unchecked. CDR1 is SGHVS, CDR2 FNYEAQ, per germline. There are 18 residues in the CDR3. This CDR3 is CASSLVVGGGAGAGELFF.

Judged by frequency, this clonotype is medium-sized (0.01 to 0.1%). The rearrangement links TRBV5-5 to TRBJ2-3; TCRdb calls TRBD2, which cannot be checked without DNA. Germline loops: CDR1 SGHKS, CDR2 YYEKEE (reference sequence). This CDR3 contains 18 residues. The CDR3 here is CASSLLAGDLSSTDTQYF.

V is TRBV19 and J is TRBJ2-5. In germline, CDR1 is LNHDA, CDR2 SQIVND (reference sequence). The CDR3 loop spans 13 amino acids. The CDR3 reads CASSVDFQETQYF. Supplemented by reference TRBV19 and TRBJ2-5, the full variable domain reads DGGITQSPKYLFRKEGQNVTLSCEQNLNHDAMYWYRQDPGQGLRLIYYSQIVNDFQKGDIAEGYSVSREKKESFPLTVTSAQKNPTAFYLCASSVDFQETQYFGPGTRLLVL.

CDR3 residues: CASSSRLAGGDYNEQFF. V gene TRBV5-1 combines with J gene TRBJ2-1; the D gene TCRdb calls, TRBD2, cannot be checked with no DNA. Germline lookup yields CDR1 SGHRS and CDR2 YFSETQ. This CDR3 has 17 residues.

The chain employs TRBV28 and TRBJ2-7; without DNA, the TCRdb call of TRBD1 cannot be checked. Per the germline V gene, CDR1 is MDHEN and CDR2 is SYDVKM. The CDR3 spans 15 residues. CDR3 sequence reads: CASSFPTGNSPEQYF.

The chain couples TRBV6-4 to TRBJ2-7. Germline CDR1 and CDR2: MRHNA and SNTAGT. This CDR3 spans 12 amino acids. The CDR3 reads CARERSSYEQYF.

The V call is TRBV20-1, the J call TRBJ1-4. This CDR3 contains 15 residues. Germline-derived CDR1 and CDR2 are DFQATT and SNEGSKA (reference sequence). Here the CDR3 reads CSANTAGSYREKLFF.

This rearrangement joins TRBV20-1 to TRBJ2-2; there is no DNA to check the TCRdb D call of TRBD1. The CDR3 has 16 residues. CDR1 is DFQATT and CDR2 is SNEGSKA in the germline V gene (reference sequence). The CDR3 sequence: CSARATGTGVAGELFF.

The gene calls are TRBV29-1 and TRBJ2-3; TCRdb's D gene call, TRBD2, goes unchecked for lack of DNA. The CDR3 contains 14 residues. The germline V gene encodes CDR1 SQVTM and CDR2 ANQGSEA. This chain's CDR3 is CSGTFGGVADTQYF.

J is TRBJ2-5 and V is TRBV2. From germline, CDR1 is SNHLY and CDR2 FYNNEI. CDR3 size: 12 residues. This CDR3 is CASSERWETQYF.

By frequency, this clonotype is medium-sized. The CDR3: CSVEFFWGGYNEQFF. The chain links TRBV29-1 to TRBJ2-1; TCRdb proposes TRBD2, but this gene call is untestable without DNA. CDR3 size: 15 residues. Germline-derived CDR1 and CDR2 are SQVTM and ANQGSEA.

The V call is TRBV20-1, the J call TRBJ2-4; the D call of TRBD2 rests on TCRdb alone, since no DNA is present to check it. The germline gives CDR1 DFQATT, CDR2 SNEGSKA (reference sequence). This CDR3 is built from 14 residues. The chain's CDR3 is CSAEKLDPKNIQYF.

This clonotype is deemed medium-sized by its frequency. The chain carries TRBV7-3 and TRBJ2-1; TCRdb indicates TRBD2, and absent DNA this call remains unverified. CDR1 SGHTA and CDR2 FQGTGA come from the germline V gene. CDR3 length: 15 amino acids. This CDR3 is CASNTRTSGNNEQFF.

The J gene is TRBJ2-5, the V gene TRBV11-2; TCRdb lists TRBD2, though no DNA is available to test this call. Germline V gene lookup returns CDR1 SGHAT and CDR2 FQNNGV. The CDR3 totals 20 residues. The CDR3 spells CASSLSPEPGLAGGEETQYF.

The rearrangement uses TRBV15 and TRBJ1-5. This CDR3 is built from 14 residues. Germline assignment: CDR1 LNHNV and CDR2 YYDKDF (reference sequence). The CDR3 loop is CATSTSRANQPQHF.

J is TRBJ2-7 and V is TRBV19; TCRdb's D gene call, TRBD2, goes unchecked for lack of DNA. This CDR3 contains 13 residues. The germline gives CDR1 LNHDA, CDR2 SQIVND (reference sequence). This chain's CDR3 is CASNAGMGYEQYF.

The chain's CDR3 is CASSLDPSVQFF. The V and J genes are TRBV5-1 and TRBJ2-1. The length of the CDR3 is 12 residues. CDR1 and CDR2 (germline): SGHRS, YFSETQ.

This chain joins TRBV2 and TRBJ2-7; the D call from TCRdb, TRBD2, cannot be confirmed without DNA. Looked up from germline, CDR1 is SNHLY and CDR2 is FYNNEI. This CDR3 is 16 amino acids long. CDR3 region: CASSAGQHSGSYEQYF. The whole variable domain, remainder taken from reference TRBV2 and TRBJ2-7, is EPEVTQTPSHQVTQMGQEVILRCVPISNHLYFYWYRQILGQKVEFLVSFYNNEISEKSEIFDDQFSVERPDGSNFTLKIRSTKLEDSAMYFCASSAGQHSGSYEQYFGPGTRLTVT.

This chain uses TRBV28 with TRBJ1-5. The CDR3 loop spans 13 amino acids. Per germline, CDR1 MDHEN and CDR2 SYDVKM. The CDR3 sequence is CASSFVGNQPQHF. Complete variable domain (other parts from reference TRBV28 and TRBJ1-5): DVKVTQSSRYLVKRTGEKVFLECVQDMDHENMFWYRQDPGLGLRLIYFSYDVKMKEKGDIPEGYSVSREKKERFSLILESASTNQTSMYLCASSFVGNQPQHFGDGTRLSIL.

The V call is TRBV29-1, the J call TRBJ2-3; TCRdb gives TRBD2 as the D gene, but with no DNA this cannot be confirmed. Germline V gene sequence: CDR1 SQVTM, CDR2 ANQGSEA. This CDR3 is built from 14 residues. CDR3 protein: CSVVAGARKDTQYF.

J is TRBJ2-1 and V is TRBV12-3 or TRBV12-4; TCRdb calls TRBD1, which cannot be checked without DNA. The CDR3 runs 15 residues. The CDR3 is CASSSPGQGVDEQFF.

The chain carries TRBV24-1 and TRBJ1-2; lacking DNA, the TRBD1 call made by TCRdb goes unchecked. CDR1 and CDR2 (germline): KGHDR, SFDVKD. This CDR3 has 15 residues. The chain's CDR3 is CATSDSTTGLGGYTF.